This T cell receptor beta chain was obtained from a study of T cell changes during pregnancy in multiple sclerosis (dated by TCRdb to the late 2010s). The study in broad terms: Changes in the T cell repertoire over the course of pregnancy were examined in this study in women with multiple sclerosis.

Libraries were prepared through the immunoSEQ multiplex PCR assay. The table comes from immuneACCESS by way of TCRdb, which keeps in-frame sequences with V and J called. Part of the clones is missing from these tables; in studies checked, under half for an unresolved V gene and the rest for unknown reasons. Here the sample has about 61,000 clones; roughly 87% occur a single time. The ten largest clones capture over 1.5% of the sample. A word on this clone: It has no known antigen specificity. No base qualities exist here, and no much larger clone lies one base off it.

The germline V gene (reference sequence) sets CDR1 to LNHDA and CDR2 to SQIVND. The CDR3 sequence holds 14 residues, the cysteine and phenylalanine included. The kept DNA is CDR3 alone, 42 bases in frame from the first base. Germline trimming: 4 bases from V, 3 bases from J; junction bases outside gene matches: 2. Sequencing used peripheral blood, obtained in the first trimester of pregnancy. This sequence originates from a female donor with multiple sclerosis, enrolled in a pregnancy study. The V and J segments used are TRBV19 and TRBJ1-1; 10 of the junction bases match TRBD1. The DNA is TGTGCCAGTAGTAAAGGACAGGGGGACACTGAAGCTTTCTTT. Its protein reads: CASSKGQGDTEAFF.